This TCR beta chain was sequenced in a study of beta chain features in type 1 diabetes. General study points: More deletions and fewer insertions at VDJ junctions were seen in type 1 diabetes patients. Significant though moderate, a shortening of TCRB CDR3s appeared in all four CD4+ subsets of Type 1 diabetes patients. Naive, central memory and regulatory TCRB repertoires appeared more similar among patients than healthy donors.

All of the isolated RNA was reverse transcribed, so expressed TCRB transcripts were sequenced. Produced via immunoSEQ multiplex PCR; TCRdb's table is partial and in-frame only. The sample has approximately 29,000 clones; 65% are singletons. This clone rates as medium-sized. Its target is not known. With 0 bases removed from V and 2 bases from J, the gap between germline ends came to 22 bases. There are 20 residues in the CDR3. The receptor's source is a woman aged 25 to 45 with type 1 diabetes. This chain uses TRBV23-1 with TRBJ2-2, with a possible D match to TRBD1 (6 bases). TRBV23-1 is identified as an open reading frame with a role that is uncertain. The specimen was Tregs from blood. CDR3 in DNA: TGCGCCAGCAGTCAATCGGCGGCAGGGGTACTACCTAAAAACACCGGGGAGCTGTTTTTT. The encoded protein is CASSQSAAGVLPKNTGELFF.